This TCR beta chain was found in a study of cytomegalovirus exposure and HLA in healthy donors. Vbeta (60) and Jbeta (13) primers were used in the PCR. Using immunoSEQ multiplex PCR, the repertoire was profiled, and TCRdb retains in-frame clones only, with some absent. The sample carries 85,000 to 130,000 clones, roughly four fifths recorded once. The germline V and J ends were trimmed by 2 bases and 5 bases, with 18 bases remaining between them. The germline V gene encodes CDR1 GTSNPN and CDR2 SVGIG (reference sequence). The CDR3 has 15 amino acids. Samples came from healthy bone marrow donors. The receptor was isolated from a man aged 45 to 65 in good health and CMV-seronegative. Source material: PBMCs. The chain couples TRBV30 to TRBJ1-1; perhaps TRBD1 as D (6 bases). Here the CDR3 reads CAWSLIGTLSTEAFF. CDR3 nucleotides: TGTGCCTGGAGTTTAATAGGGACACTCAGTACTGAAGCTTTCTTT.